One and the same sample provided the 6 T cell receptor beta chains below, sequenced in a study of T cells in Graves' hyperthyroidism and ophthalmopathy. From RNA transcripts, TCR beta CDR3 regions were amplified. The TCR CDR3 was amplified in a first-round RT-PCR using the HTBI primer set. MiXCR was run by TCRdb on the multiplex PCR reads, yielding one entry per CDR3 protein. The sample lists around 300,000 distinct CDR3 sequences; roughly 14% were seen once. The sequencing input was blood. The receptors were gathered from a woman under 40 with Graves' hyperthyroidism.

This clonotype turned up a few times. CDR3 region: CASSQTGWEQFF. As DNA, the CDR3 is TGTGCCAGCAGCCAGACAGGTTGGGAGCAGTTCTTC. V usage is TRBV3-1 and J usage is TRBJ2-1; maybe TRBD1 (6 bases). Trimming stripped 3 bases from V and 10 bases from J, with 10 bases between. The CDR3 length is 12 residues. The V gene's germline CDR1 is LGHDT and CDR2 YNNKEL (reference sequence).

The rearrangement links TRBV30 to TRBJ2-2; no definite D call. V gave up 3 bases and J gave up 9 bases, with 5 bases separating them. This CDR3 region has 10 residues. Germline V lookup: CDR1 GTSNPN, CDR2 SVGIG (reference sequence). The CDR3 DNA reads as TGTGCCTGGAGGATACGGGAGCTGTTTTTT. Translated: CAWRIRELFF.

The rearrangement links TRBV10-1 to TRBJ2-5; TRBD2 might be the D (5 bases). V was trimmed by 4 bases and J by 2 bases, leaving 11 bases between them. CDR1 and CDR2 (germline): WNHNN, SYGVQD (reference sequence). The CDR3 runs 14 residues. CDR3 sequence: CASSASGYQETQYF. In DNA form, the CDR3 reads TGCGCCAGCAGTGCATCGGGATATCAAGAGACCCAGTACTTC.

To note about this clonotype: The conserved final phenylalanine or tryptophan is absent from the CDR3, which likely points to a read error. V is TRBV10-3 and J is TRBJ2-7, with no clear D. The V gene's germline CDR1 is ENHRY and CDR2 SYGVKD. This CDR3 spans 13 amino acids. V lost 9 bases and J 4 bases, leaving 16 bases between the germline ends. CDR3 loop: CAIGRILYYEQYL. For the CDR3, the DNA is TGTGCCATAGGCCGGATTTTGTATTACGAGCAGTACCTC.

As to this clonotype: One end of the junction varies from germline; a read error may be responsible. The V and J genes are TRBV7-7 and TRBJ2-1; unclear D gene. The CDR3 sequence is 13 residues long. Germline V CDR1 and CDR2: SSHAT, FNYEAQ (reference sequence). For the CDR3, the DNA is TGTGCTAGCAGCTTAGGTGGTGGTAGTGGGCAGTTCTTC. Its translation is CASSLGGGSGQFF.

V gene TRBV5-1 combines with J gene TRBJ2-6; D unclear. The germline V and J ends were trimmed by 5 bases and 1 base, with 10 bases remaining between them. The germline CDR1 and CDR2 sequences are SGHRS and YFSETQ. The CDR3 has 15 residues. CDR3 region: CASSFDLSGANVLTF. Written as DNA, the CDR3 is TGCGCCAGCAGTTTCGACCTTTCTGGGGCCAACGTCCTGACTTTC.